Listed below are T cell receptor beta chains from one sample, sequenced in a study of Ad26.COV2.S vaccination and SARS-CoV-2 variants. Clones were read by immunoSEQ multiplex PCR, and TCRdb kept only the in-frame ones, dropping some. The data show a few hundred thousand clones, around 87% seen once. The sample was peripheral blood, taken in a trial of Ad26.COV2.S vaccine versus placebo. These receptors were collected from a person between 18 and 65 years old who received the Ad26.COV2.S COVID-19 vaccine or a placebo. The CDR3 runs from the conserved cysteine through the conserved F or W. A D gene is named only where the DNA matches it firmly. Expanded clones are given a class, and other clones once, few, many or no size at all.

CASSLGPGLSYEQYF	TGTGCCAGCAGTTTAGGTCCCGGGTTATCCTACGAGCAGTACTTC	-	TRBJ2-7	-	TRBV28
CASSQDPGAVGLSGYTF	TGCGCCAGCAGCCAAGATCCGGGTGCTGTAGGACTGTCTGGCTACACCTTC	-	TRBJ1-2	-	TRBV4-3
CASSLSAQAQYF	TGTGCCAGCAGTTTGTCTGCTCAAGCGCAGTATTTT	once	TRBJ2-3	-	TRBV28
CASSSGQLTEAFF	TGTGCCAGCAGCTCCGGACAGCTCACTGAAGCTTTCTTT	-	TRBJ1-1	-	TRBV7-9
CASSQEGGTNYGYTF	TGCGCCAGCAGCCAAGAGGGGGGAACTAACTATGGCTACACCTTC	-	TRBJ1-2	-	TRBV4-3
CASSSPRSGGASEQFF	TGTGCCAGCAGTTCCCCCAGGAGCGGGGGGGCAAGTGAGCAGTTCTTC	many	TRBJ2-1	TRBD2	TRBV27
CASSYQPGLAIDEQFF	TGTGCCAGCAGTTACCAACCGGGACTAGCTATCGATGAGCAGTTCTTC	-	TRBJ2-1	TRBD2	TRBV6-2/TRBV6-3
CASSFGTVMNTEAFF	TGTGCCAGCAGTTTCGGGACGGTCATGAACACTGAAGCTTTCTTT	-	TRBJ1-1	-	TRBV6-5
CASSSDGQLNYGYTF	TGTGCCAGCAGCTCGGATGGACAGCTTAACTATGGCTACACCTTC	-	TRBJ1-2	-	TRBV5-8
CASSLILQTNQPQHF	TGTGCCAGCAGTTTAATCTTGCAGACTAATCAGCCCCAGCATTTT	-	TRBJ1-5	-	TRBV28
CASSIDRDSYEQYF	TGTGCCAGTAGTATAGATCGGGACAGCTACGAGCAGTACTTC	-	TRBJ2-7	TRBD1	TRBV19
CASSLGFGDTGGYEQYF	TGTGCCAGCAGCTTAGGGTTCGGGGACACTGGAGGGTACGAGCAGTACTTC	-	TRBJ2-7	-	TRBV7-9
CARKGQLDSYEQYF	TGCGCCCGGAAGGGACAGCTAGACTCCTACGAGCAGTACTTC	-	TRBJ2-7	TRBD1	TRBV5-1
CASSLGLAGVETQYF	TGTGCCAGCAGCTTAGGACTAGCGGGGGTGGAGACCCAGTACTTC	-	TRBJ2-5	TRBD2	TRBV7-3
CAISELAGGQETQYF	TGTGCCATCAGTGAGCTGGCGGGGGGTCAAGAGACCCAGTACTTC	-	TRBJ2-5	TRBD2	TRBV10-3
CASSQRPGGDQPQHF	TGCGCCAGCAGCCAACGCCCCGGGGGGGATCAGCCCCAGCATTTT	-	TRBJ1-5	-	TRBV4-1
CASSFTGGNQPQHF	TGTGCCAGCAGTTTTACCGGGGGGAATCAGCCCCAGCATTTT	once	TRBJ1-5	-	TRBV27
CASSVHGTANTGELFF	TGTGCCAGCAGCGTCCACGGGACGGCCAACACCGGGGAGCTGTTTTTT	-	TRBJ2-2	-	TRBV9
CAWSDGQLRTFTAETQYF	TGTGCCTGGAGTGATGGGCAGCTCCGGACTTTTACGGCAGAGACCCAGTACTTC	-	TRBJ2-5	-	TRBV30
CAWTDSSDYGYTF	TGTGCCTGGACGGACAGTTCGGACTATGGCTACACCTTC	-	TRBJ1-2	-	TRBV30
CAISDPGRSSGNTIYF	TGTGCCATCAGTGACCCGGGGAGAAGTTCTGGAAACACCATATATTTT	-	TRBJ1-3	-	TRBV10-3
CASSEEAAVNEKLFF	TGTGCCAGCAGTGAAGAGGCGGCTGTTAATGAAAAACTGTTTTTT	-	TRBJ1-4	-	TRBV2
CASSLGGRGGDTQYF	TGTGCCAGCAGCTTAGGGGGTAGGGGTGGAGATACGCAGTATTTT	-	TRBJ2-3	-	TRBV11-1
CASSARSRNQPQHF	TGTGCCAGCAGTGCCAGGTCTCGCAATCAGCCCCAGCATTTT	-	TRBJ1-5	-	TRBV2
CASSGRTAVGYTF	TGTGCCAGTAGTGGACGGACGGCTGTGGGCTACACCTTC	-	TRBJ1-2	-	TRBV19
CCWEGGLTDRGRWFYQPQHF	TGTTGTTGGGAGGGCGGGCTAACAGACAGGGGGCGTTGGTTTTATCAGCCCCAGCATTTT	-	TRBJ1-5	TRBD1	TRBV19
CASSTTSGGPEQYF	TGTGCCAGCAGCACTACTAGCGGGGGGCCTGAGCAGTACTTC	-	TRBJ2-7	TRBD2	TRBV7-2
CASSMGTDPGELFF	TGTGCCAGTAGTATGGGGACTGACCCCGGGGAGCTGTTTTTT	-	TRBJ2-2	-	TRBV19
CATSRMAGQETQYF	TGTGCCACCAGCAGGATGGCGGGACAAGAGACCCAGTACTTC	-	TRBJ2-5	-	TRBV15
CASSQSPTGGNEQFF	TGCGCCAGCAGCCAATCCCCGACAGGAGGAAATGAGCAGTTCTTC	-	TRBJ2-1	-	TRBV4-3
CASRGPSSGNTIYF	TGTGCCAGCAGGGGCCCCAGCTCTGGAAACACCATATATTTT	-	TRBJ1-3	-	TRBV11-3
CSASQGREDQPQHF	TGCAGTGCTAGTCAGGGCAGGGAAGATCAGCCCCAGCATTTT	-	TRBJ1-5	-	TRBV20-1
CASSFSTGLQPQHF	TGTGCCAGCAGTTTTTCCACGGGACTTCAGCCCCAGCATTTT	-	TRBJ1-5	-	TRBV6-5
CAARGGAGNEQFF	TGTGCCGCCCGCGGGGGGGCGGGGAATGAGCAGTTCTTC	-	TRBJ2-1	TRBD2	TRBV28
CAWSGTTTDTQYF	TGTGCCTGGAGTGGGACTACCACAGATACGCAGTATTTT	-	TRBJ2-3	-	TRBV30
CASSFSRGVAAFF	TGTGCCAGCAGTTTCAGTAGGGGTGTTGCGGCTTTCTTT	-	TRBJ1-1	-	TRBV27
CASSVGPLPNYGYTF	TGTGCCAGCAGTGTGGGCCCTCTTCCTAACTATGGCTACACCTTC	once	TRBJ1-2	-	TRBV2
CASRDRGQETQYF	TGTGCCAGCAGGGACAGGGGACAAGAGACCCAGTACTTC	-	TRBJ2-5	TRBD1	TRBV6-6
CASTHRDPGGEQYF	TGCGCCAGCACGCACCGGGACCCCGGGGGTGAGCAGTACTTC	-	TRBJ2-7	-	TRBV5-1
CAISEGDTQETQYF	TGTGCCATCAGTGAGGGGGACACGCAAGAGACCCAGTACTTC	-	TRBJ2-5	-	TRBV10-3
CATSDLGEAEAFF	TGTGCCACCAGTGATTTGGGGGAAGCTGAAGCTTTCTTT	-	TRBJ1-1	-	TRBV24-1